Presented here are 32 T cell receptor beta chains from one specimen sequenced in a study of response to subunit inactivated influenza vaccine. MiXCR was run by TCRdb on the RT-PCR reads, yielding one entry per CDR3 protein. This sample has over 650,000 distinct CDR3 sequences; approximately 17% occur once, and the top ten carry 11%. The sample was PBMCs from blood, taken 5 to 6 days after vaccination. These receptor sequences come from a man aged 45 to 65 who received an inactivated influenza vaccine.

The rearrangement links TRBV18 to TRBJ2-1; D is unclear. In germline, CDR1 is KGHSH, CDR2 LQKENI. V was shortened by 1 base and J by 4 bases, with 14 bases between the two germline ends. The CDR3 loop spans 16 amino acids. DNA for the CDR3: TGTGCCAGCTCACCACAATCGCCCGGCCTGTACAATGAGCAGTTCTTC. Translation gives CASSPQSPGLYNEQFF.

This chain joins TRBV5-4 and TRBJ2-5, with D maybe TRBD1 (6 bases). Trimming shortened V by 7 bases and J by 0 bases, and 10 bases separated the two germline ends. The CDR3 is 13 amino acids. CDR1 is SGHNT, CDR2 YYREEE, per germline (reference sequence). Here the CDR3 DNA reads TGTGCCAGCCACAGGGAGAACCAAGAGACCCAGTACTTC. Translated, it gives CASHRENQETQYF. Filled out from reference TRBV5-4 and TRBJ2-5, the complete variable domain reads ETGVTQSPTHLIKTRGQQVTLRCSSQSGHNTVSWYQQALGQGPQFIFQYYREEENGRGNFPPRFSGLQFPNYSSELNVNALELDDSALYLCASHRENQETQYFGPGTRLLVL.

The sample holds a few counts of this clonotype. This sequence joins TRBV4-2 and TRBJ2-7; weak D call: TRBD1 (5 bases). Germline V gene sequence: CDR1 LGHNA, CDR2 YNFKEQ. CDR3 length: 16 amino acids. Deletions cut 0 bases from V and 2 bases from J, with 14 bases between. This CDR3 is CASSQDGAAATYEQYF. The CDR3 bases are TGTGCCAGCAGCCAAGATGGGGCGGCCGCGACCTACGAGCAGTACTTC.

This chain joins TRBV2 and TRBJ2-1; tentatively, D is TRBD2 (6 bases). The CDR3 extends over 11 amino acids. The V and J ends lost 8 bases and 14 bases respectively, with 16 bases between them. CDR1 and CDR2 from the germline V gene are SNHLY and FYNNEI. CDR3 loop: CASVGTGLKFF. DNA for the CDR3: TGTGCCAGCGTCGGGACGGGACTGAAGTTCTTC. Filled out from reference TRBV2 and TRBJ2-1, the complete variable domain reads EPEVTQTPSHQVTQMGQEVILRCVPISNHLYFYWYRQILGQKVEFLVSFYNNEISEKSEIFDDQFSVERPDGSNFTLKIRSTKLEDSAMYFCASVGTGLKFFGPGTRLTVL.

A few counts support this clonotype. This chain connects TRBV12-3 or TRBV12-4 to TRBJ2-7; D is unclear. The V end was cut by 2 bases, the J end by 5 bases, with 22 bases between. The CDR3 loop spans 17 amino acids. The DNA for the CDR3 is TGTGCCAGCAGTTTAACGGGTACATTGACGATACAACACGAGCAGTACTTC. Encoded protein: CASSLTGTLTIQHEQYF.

In this sample, this clonotype turned up a few times. V gene TRBV27 combines with J gene TRBJ2-7, with 9 bases matching TRBD2. Germline assignment: CDR1 MNHEY and CDR2 SMNVEV (reference sequence). The ends lost 5 bases at V and 6 bases at J; junction bases unmatched: 8. There are 14 residues in the CDR3. The CDR3 loop is CASSQRGVLSEQYF. The CDR3, as DNA: TGTGCCAGCAGTCAGCGGGGGGTCCTCTCCGAGCAGTACTTC.

DNA for the CDR3: TGTGCCAGCAGGCATCTTAAGCGGGGGGTAGACAATGAGCAGTTCTTC. Amino acids: CASRHLKRGVDNEQFF. The chain recombines TRBV7-9 with TRBJ2-1; TRBD2 matches 9 bases. The CDR3 length is 16 residues. Germline V CDR1 and CDR2: SEHNR, FQNEAQ (reference sequence). Trimming took 6 bases from V and 5 from J; bases not matched to a gene: 11. Looking up the rest from reference TRBV7-9 and TRBJ2-1 gives the full variable domain: DTGVSQNPRHKITKRGQNVTFRCDPISEHNRLYWYRQTLGQGPEFLTYFQNEAQLEKSRLLSDRFSAERPKGSFSTLEIQRTEQGDSAMYLCASRHLKRGVDNEQFFGPGTRLTVL.

V and J are TRBV29-1 and TRBJ2-3; 8 nucleotides line up with TRBD1. The V segment lost 7 bases and the J segment 2 bases; nucleotides outside the gene matches: 5. CDR3 size: 13 residues. CDR1 is SQVTM, CDR2 ANQGSEA, per germline. The CDR3 sequence is CSAGQAVTDTQYF. Written as DNA, the CDR3 is TGCAGCGCGGGACAGGCGGTCACAGATACGCAGTATTTT.

The chain's CDR3 is CASSQGEVYEQYF. In DNA form, the CDR3 reads TGTGCCAGCAGCCAAGGGGAGGTCTACGAGCAGTACTTC. This chain links TRBV7-8 with TRBJ2-7; TRBD2 might be the D (6 bases). The germline CDR1 and CDR2 sequences are SGHVS and FQNEAQ. Trimming took 5 bases from V and 3 from J, leaving 11 bases between them. CDR3 length: 13 amino acids.

This clonotype was recorded at least ten times. The J gene is TRBJ1-5, the V gene TRBV7-9; D call uncertain. The CDR3 extends over 14 amino acids. Trimming took off 4 bases at V and 5 bases at J, with 12 bases between the two ends. Germline V gene lookup returns CDR1 SEHNR and CDR2 FQNEAQ (reference sequence). The CDR3 sequence is CASSSIGVYQPQHF. DNA for the CDR3: TGTGCCAGCAGCTCGATTGGGGTATATCAGCCCCAGCATTTT.

The V call is TRBV6-2 or TRBV6-3, the J call TRBJ1-5, with D hard to call. This CDR3 has 13 residues. V lost 2 bases and J 4 bases, leaving 6 bases between the germline ends. Germline lookup yields CDR1 MNHEY and CDR2 SVGEGT. The CDR3: CASSYAGNQPQHF. Here the CDR3 DNA reads TGTGCCAGCAGTTACGCCGGGAATCAGCCCCAGCATTTT.

This clonotype was seen just once. The J gene is TRBJ2-7, the V gene TRBV28; 8 bases align to TRBD2. Germline V lookup: CDR1 MDHEN, CDR2 SYDVKM. CDR3 length equals 14 residues. V dropped 7 bases and J dropped 6; count of bases not matched to a gene: 11. The CDR3 bases are TGTGCCAGCAAACCCGCCGGGGGGGCAAGCGAGCAGTACTTC. Amino acid sequence: CASKPAGGASEQYF.

This chain links TRBV5-1 with TRBJ2-2; TRBD1 agrees at 12 bases. The CDR3 consists of 16 residues. Trimming cost V 4 bases and J 5 bases; bases outside gene matches: 6. CDR1 is SGHRS and CDR2 is YFSETQ in the germline V gene. The CDR3, as DNA: TGCGCCAGCAGCCCGGGACAGGGGGCAGAGACCGGGGAGCTGTTTTTT. Encoded protein: CASSPGQGAETGELFF.

V gene TRBV5-1 combines with J gene TRBJ2-3, with TRBD1 as a possible D gene (6 bases). The CDR3 has 16 residues. Trimming removed 0 bases from V and 6 bases from J, with 17 bases in between. Looked up from germline, CDR1 is SGHRS and CDR2 is YFSETQ. This chain's CDR3 is CASSLGSGATHDTQYF. Written as DNA, the CDR3 is TGCGCCAGCAGCTTGGGGTCAGGGGCCACTCACGATACGCAGTATTTT.

This clonotype was picked up many times. The rearrangement joins TRBV10-3 to TRBJ2-1; TRBD2 aligns across 8 bases. The CDR3 is made up of 16 amino acids. The trim removed 6 bases at V and 2 bases at J, leaving 9 bases unmatched. Germline V gene data show CDR1 as ENHRY and CDR2 as SYGVKD. The CDR3 bases are TGTGCCATCAGAGACGGTCTAGCGGGCACCTACAATGAGCAGTTCTTC. Amino acids: CAIRDGLAGTYNEQFF.

The V gene is TRBV12-3 or TRBV12-4, the J gene TRBJ2-3, with D perhaps matching TRBD1 or TRBD2 (6 bases each). CDR3 length: 14 amino acids. With 6 bases removed from V and 5 bases from J, the gap between germline ends came to 15 bases. CDR3 bases: TGTGCCAGCAGCTCTGACAGGCGGGGAGATACGCAGTATTTT. It is translated as CASSSDRRGDTQYF.

The sample holds a few counts of this clonotype. CDR3 DNA sequence: TGTGCCAGCAGCTTATTTGGGGAAGTCGCACACGGCTACACCTTC. Its translation is CASSLFGEVAHGYTF. This chain joins TRBV7-9 and TRBJ1-2; no definite D call. The germline gives CDR1 SEHNR, CDR2 FQNEAQ (reference sequence). The CDR3 has 15 residues. Trimming took off 2 bases at V and 8 bases at J, with 18 bases between the two ends.

This clonotype was counted only a few times. V and J are TRBV4-3 and TRBJ2-3; 9 nucleotides line up with TRBD2. The length of the CDR3 is 15 residues. Per the germline V gene, CDR1 is LGHNA and CDR2 is YSLEER. V shed 1 base, J shed 5 bases, and the junction held 4 bases outside the gene matches. The CDR3 reads CASSQGFSGGDTQYF. In DNA form, the CDR3 reads TGCGCCAGCAGCCAAGGGTTTAGCGGGGGAGATACGCAGTATTTT.

The CDR3 sequence: CARITSTDTQYF. CDR3 bases: TGCGCCAGAATAACTAGCACAGATACGCAGTATTTT. The V call is TRBV5-1, the J call TRBJ2-3; D is unresolved. V was pared by 8 bases and J by 0 bases, with 7 bases between. The CDR3 consists of 12 residues. The germline gives CDR1 SGHRS, CDR2 YFSETQ.

The chain combines TRBV11-3 with TRBJ1-6, with D possibly TRBD1 on 5 matching bases. The CDR3 sequence is 15 residues long. Per germline, CDR1 SGHNT and CDR2 YENEEA. Between the trimmed V and J ends, which lost 1 base and 8 bases, there was a span of 12 bases. The CDR3 is CASSLAGGGDSPLHF. In nucleotides, the CDR3 is TGTGCCAGCAGCTTAGCCGGGGGGGGGGATTCACCCCTCCACTTT. The complete variable domain, with remaining parts taken from reference TRBV11-3 and TRBJ1-6, reads EAGVVQSPRYKIIEKKQPVAFWCNPISGHNTLYWYLQNLGQGPELLIRYENEEAVDDSQLPKDRFSAERLKGVDSTLKIQPAELGDSAVYLCASSLAGGGDSPLHFGNGTRLTVT.

The genes are TRBV6-6 and TRBJ1-1; 9 nucleotides match TRBD1. Germline CDR1 is MNHNY and CDR2 is SVGAGI (reference sequence). The CDR3 runs to 12 residues. Trimming cost V 7 bases and J 11 bases; bases outside gene matches: 8. DNA of the CDR3: TGTGCCAGCACCGGGACAGGGCGGTTGGCTTTCTTT. The encoded protein is CASTGTGRLAFF.

This rearrangement joins TRBV4-1 to TRBJ1-5; a possible D gene is TRBD1 (6 bases). The CDR3 sequence is 16 residues long. Germline CDR1 reads MGHRA; CDR2 reads YSYEKL. V lost 0 bases and J 6 bases, leaving 15 bases between the germline ends. The CDR3 spells CASSQDRTTGSQPQHF. In DNA, the CDR3 is TGCGCCAGCAGCCAAGATAGGACCACAGGGAGTCAGCCCCAGCATTTT.

For the CDR3, the DNA is TGTGCCAGCAGTTACTCGACGGGGCCCTACACCTTC. It encodes CASSYSTGPYTF. The chain combines TRBV6-2 or TRBV6-3 with TRBJ1-2; D perhaps matches TRBD1 (5 bases). Trimming removed 0 bases from V and 10 bases from J, with 9 bases in between. Per the germline V gene, CDR1 is MNHEY and CDR2 is SVGEGT. This CDR3 is built from 12 residues.

This clonotype was seen a few times. This chain connects TRBV25-1 to TRBJ2-7, with D perhaps matching TRBD2 (6 bases). The CDR3 extends over 14 amino acids. Trimming removed 6 bases from V and 0 bases from J, with 12 bases in between. Looked up from germline, CDR1 is MGHDK and CDR2 is SYGVNS. CDR3 residues: CASSGSGSSYEQYF. The CDR3 region has the DNA TGTGCCAGCAGCGGGAGCGGGTCCTCCTACGAGCAGTACTTC.

Comment on this clonotype: The germline gene is not matched at one end of the junction; a read error may be the cause. The CDR3 loop is CASSLLGRETKYF. In nucleotides, the CDR3 is TGTGCCAGCAGCTTGCTAGGGAGAGAGACCAAGTACTTC. The chain carries TRBV7-9 and TRBJ2-5, with D possibly being TRBD2 (5 bases). Germline assignment: CDR1 SEHNR and CDR2 FQNEAQ (reference sequence). This CDR3 comprises 13 residues.

This clonotype was counted many times. V usage is TRBV20-1 and J usage is TRBJ2-3; the match to TRBD2 covers 9 bases. J lost 3 bases, V lost 1 base, and 11 bases had no gene match. The CDR3 extends over 17 amino acids. Looked up from germline, CDR1 is DFQATT and CDR2 is SNEGSKA (reference sequence). CDR3 residues: CSARGGLAGTGTDTQYF. CDR3 DNA: TGCAGTGCTAGAGGGGGGCTAGCGGGAACGGGAACAGATACGCAGTATTTT.

CDR3 nucleotides: TGTGCCACCAGTGATCGGAGGGTGCAAGAGACCCAGTACTTC. Translated: CATSDRRVQETQYF. The chain recombines TRBV24-1 with TRBJ2-5, with a weak D call TRBD2 (6 bases). Germline V lookup: CDR1 KGHDR, CDR2 SFDVKD. The CDR3 runs 14 residues. With 3 bases removed from V and 2 bases from J, the gap between germline ends came to 9 bases.

In its sample, this clonotype was seen a few times. Written as DNA, the CDR3 is TGTGCCAGCAGCCAGGGTGACGGCCAGACCCAGTACTTC. Amino acids: CASSQGDGQTQYF. This sequence joins TRBV14 and TRBJ2-5, with D unresolved. V was trimmed by 3 bases and J by 6 bases, leaving 11 bases between them. The length of the CDR3 is 13 residues. Germline CDR1 and CDR2: SGHDN and FVKESK.

The rearrangement links TRBV7-6 to TRBJ1-5; possibly TRBD1 for D (6 bases). This CDR3 is 16 amino acids long. The ends were cut back, 1 base at V and 4 bases at J, with 14 bases in the middle. The germline gives CDR1 SGHVS, CDR2 FNYEAQ. CDR3 residues: CASSLGPGQSNQPQHF. CDR3 nucleotides: TGTGCCAGCAGCTTAGGCCCTGGACAGTCTAATCAGCCCCAGCATTTT.

The chain joins TRBV15 to TRBJ2-2; D is unclear. The V gene's germline CDR1 is LNHNV and CDR2 YYDKDF (reference sequence). The CDR3 consists of 13 residues. V was clipped by 5 bases and J by 3 bases, with 7 bases between them. CDR3: CATSSGYTGELFF. The CDR3 coding sequence is TGTGCCACCAGCTCTGGATACACCGGGGAGCTGTTTTTT. Supplemented by reference TRBV15 and TRBJ2-2, the full variable domain reads DAMVIQNPRYQVTQFGKPVTLSCSQTLNHNVMYWYQQKSSQAPKLLFHYYDKDFNNEADTPDNFQSRRPNTSFCFLDIRSPGLGDTAMYLCATSSGYTGELFFGEGSRLTVL.

This chain uses TRBV7-8 with TRBJ1-6; D perhaps matches TRBD1 (5 bases). Germline V gives CDR1 SGHVS, CDR2 FQNEAQ. The V end was cut by 3 bases, the J end by 7 bases, with 19 bases between. The CDR3 is made up of 17 amino acids. The CDR3 region is CASSFAGSRRDNSPLHF. CDR3 in DNA: TGTGCCAGCAGCTTCGCCGGATCTCGCAGGGACAATTCACCCCTCCACTTT.

At least ten counts were recorded for this clonotype. This chain links TRBV12-3 or TRBV12-4 with TRBJ2-3, with a possible D match to TRBD2 (5 bases). The CDR3 spans 14 residues. V lost 5 bases and J lost 0, with 9 bases in between. CDR3 nucleotides: TGTGCCAGCAGTATCGGACTGAGCACAGATACGCAGTATTTT. Encoded protein: CASSIGLSTDTQYF.